This is a list of T cell receptor beta chains from one sample in a study of T cells in Graves' hyperthyroidism and ophthalmopathy. TCRdb called the multiplex PCR reads again in MiXCR, with one record for every CDR3 protein. The sample shows roughly 400,000 distinct CDR3 sequences, around 15% of them seen only once. Sequencing was carried out using blood. The source of these receptors is a middle-aged man with Graves' ophthalmopathy. Both conserved end residues are part of each CDR3. D genes are given only for firm matches. Clone size is shown for a subset of rows, as once, few, many or a class of expanded clone.

. | TRBJ2-1 | TRBV12-3/TRBV12-4 | . | TGTGCCAGCAGCCGTCGGGGGGCCGGGACACTAAAGCAGTTCTTC | CASSRRGAGTLKQFF
once | TRBJ1-1 | TRBV19 | . | TGTGCCACCACAATGAGGCTGTTTACTGAAGCTTTCTTT | CATTMRLFTEAFF
. | TRBJ2-1 | TRBV6-1 | TRBD1 | TGTGCCACCTATCTTGTTCGGGACAGGGAAGATGAGCAGTTCTTC | CATYLVRDREDEQFF
few | TRBJ2-5 | TRBV14 | . | TGTGCCAGCAGCCAAGAGGCCTACAGGGCCCAAGAGACCCAGTACTTC | CASSQEAYRAQETQYF
. | TRBJ2-1 | TRBV6-5 | TRBD2 | TGTGCCAGCAGTTACGGGGGGGATCGGTTCTTC | CASSYGGDRFF
many | TRBJ2-7 | TRBV6-1 | TRBD2 | TGTGCCAGCAGCCCGGAGAGGGACCGCGTTAGCGGGATGTTTTCCTACGAGCAGTACTTC | CASSPERDRVSGMFSYEQYF
. | TRBJ2-2 | TRBV6-6 | . | TGTGCCAGCAGTTACTCCCCGAGCACCGGGGAGCTGTTTTTT | CASSYSPSTGELFF
few | TRBJ2-1 | TRBV14 | . | TGTGCCAGCAGCCAAGTTCGGGATGAGCAGTTCTTC | CASSQVRDEQFF
few | TRBJ2-6 | TRBV10-3 | . | TGTGCCATCAGTGAGTCAAAAGGGGCCAACGTCCTGACTTTC | CAISESKGANVLTF
few | TRBJ1-3 | TRBV7-9 | . | TGTGCCAGCAGCTTAGGCGGTACGGGGACGGCTGGAAACACCATATATTTT | CASSLGGTGTAGNTIYF
many | TRBJ2-3 | TRBV3-1 | . | TGTGCCAGCAGCCACGGGTCTAGCACAGATACGCAGTATTTT | CASSHGSSTDTQYF
many | TRBJ1-4 | TRBV7-2 | . | TGTGCCAGCAGCCCGAGTGGGGGGGGCAGTGAAAAACTGTTTTTT | CASSPSGGGSEKLFF
many | TRBJ1-5 | TRBV7-8 | . | TGTGCCAGCAGCTTACCTGGGTTTCAGCCCCAGCATTTT | CASSLPGFQPQHF
many | TRBJ2-2 | TRBV20-1 | . | TGCAGTGCGGCCCGACTCGACACCGGGGAGCTGTTTTTT | CSAARLDTGELFF
many | TRBJ1-3 | TRBV5-1 | . | TGCGCCAGCAGCACAACCGGAGCAAACACCATATATTTT | CASSTTGANTIYF
few | TRBJ2-2 | TRBV9 | . | TGTGCCAGCAGCGTAGGGGGCGAGAACGGGGAGCTGTTTTTT | CASSVGGENGELFF
many | TRBJ1-2 | TRBV10-3 | TRBD1 | TGTGCCATCAATCATCCGGGACAGCGCTCAGCTAACTATGGCTACACCTTC | CAINHPGQRSANYGYTF
many | TRBJ1-2 | TRBV19 | TRBD1 | TGTGCCAGTAGTACCCTCGCCGGGACAGTGACTAACTATGGCTACACCTTC | CASSTLAGTVTNYGYTF
few | TRBJ2-3 | TRBV6-1 | . | TGTGCCAGCAGTGCAGGGCCGGGAGCTCCAGATACGCAGTATTTT | CASSAGPGAPDTQYF
many | TRBJ1-1 | TRBV3-1 | . | TGTGCCAGCAGCCAAGACCTTGTACGGGGGAGCACTGAAGCTTTCTTT | CASSQDLVRGSTEAFF
. | TRBJ2-7 | TRBV19 | TRBD1 | TGTGCCAGTAGTAGAGGACAGGGTCAGAACGAGCAGTACTTC | CASSRGQGQNEQYF
few | TRBJ2-2 | TRBV5-5 | . | TGTGCCAGCAGCTTGGCATGGATGAACACCGGGGAGCTGTTTTTT | CASSLAWMNTGELFF
. | TRBJ1-2 | TRBV9 | . | TGTGCCAGCAGCGTCGAGGTGGGGGTAGTTGACTATGGCTACACCTTC | CASSVEVGVVDYGYTF
many | TRBJ2-2 | TRBV27 | TRBD2 | TGTGCCAGCAGTCAACCCGGACTAGCTAAAGGGGAGCTGTTTTTT | CASSQPGLAKGELFF
many | TRBJ2-7 | TRBV11-2 | . | TGTGCCAGCGGCCTGGGGACGAGCAACGAGCAGTACTTC | CASGLGTSNEQYF
many | TRBJ2-5 | TRBV6-2/TRBV6-3 | TRBD2 | TGTGCCAGCAGTTACTCCCGACTAGCCGGTGAGACCCAGTACTTC | CASSYSRLAGETQYF
many | TRBJ2-7 | TRBV10-3 | TRBD1 | TGTGCCATCAGCCCCGGGACAGGGAGTAACGAGCAGTACTTC | CAISPGTGSNEQYF
many | TRBJ2-7 | TRBV20-1 | TRBD2 | TGCAGTGCTAGAGATAGGACCCTAGCGGGAGGGCCCCACGAGCAGTACTTC | CSARDRTLAGGPHEQYF